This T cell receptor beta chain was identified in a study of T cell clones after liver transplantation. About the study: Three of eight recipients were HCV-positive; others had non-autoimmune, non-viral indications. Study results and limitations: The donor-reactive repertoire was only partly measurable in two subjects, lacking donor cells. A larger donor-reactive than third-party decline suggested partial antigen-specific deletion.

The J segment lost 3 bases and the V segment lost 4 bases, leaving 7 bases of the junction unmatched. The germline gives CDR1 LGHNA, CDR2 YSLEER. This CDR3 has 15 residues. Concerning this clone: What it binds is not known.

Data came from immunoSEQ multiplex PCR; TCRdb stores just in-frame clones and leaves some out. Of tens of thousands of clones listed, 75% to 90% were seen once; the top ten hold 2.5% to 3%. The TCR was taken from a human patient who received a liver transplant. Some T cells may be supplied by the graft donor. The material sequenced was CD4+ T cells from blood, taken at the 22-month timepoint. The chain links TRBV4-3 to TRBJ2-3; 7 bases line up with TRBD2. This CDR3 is CASSPIGGLTDTQYF. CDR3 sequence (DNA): TGCGCCAGCAGCCCGATCGGGGGGTTAACAGATACGCAGTATTTT.